This TCR beta chain was captured in a study of blood T cell repertoires in COVID-19. Germline CDR1 reads GTSNPN; CDR2 reads SVGIG (reference sequence). CDR3 length equals 12 residues. Trimming removed 7 bases from V and 1 base from J, with 10 bases in between. Assay: immunoSEQ multiplex PCR; the TCRdb copy retains only in-frame clones and omits some. This table holds about 320,000 clones, around nine tenths found once. In its sample, this clone was seen once. Material for sequencing was PBMCs or T cells enriched from blood (not recorded which). The chain is built from TRBV30 and TRBJ1-1; D is uncertain. The sequence was obtained from a man between 60 and 75 years old who had recovered from COVID-19. CDR3 in DNA: TGTGCCTCCACGGGAGGGAACACTGAAGCTTTCTTT. Translating gives CASTGGNTEAFF.